These 25 T cell receptor beta chains were all obtained from the same sample, sequenced in a study of cytomegalovirus exposure and HLA in healthy donors. The PCR had 60 Vbeta and 13 Jbeta primers. Sequencing used immunoSEQ multiplex PCR; TCRdb keeps in-frame clones, though not all of them. The repertoire holds roughly 160,000 clones, with about 80% as singletons. What was sequenced was PBMCs. Receptors were obtained from a woman between 50 and 59 years old in good health and CMV-seropositive.

The rearrangement links TRBV11-2 to TRBJ2-7; D might be TRBD2 (5 bases). Germline lookup yields CDR1 SGHAT and CDR2 FQNNGV. This CDR3 is 15 amino acids long. Deletions cut 8 bases from V and 7 bases from J, with 24 bases between. The CDR3 spells CASWKGRSAGDEQYF. The CDR3 nucleotides read TGTGCCAGCTGGAAAGGAAGGTCGGCGGGCGATGAGCAGTACTTC. The full variable domain, its missing parts supplied by reference TRBV11-2 and TRBJ2-7, is EAGVAQSPRYKIIEKRQSVAFWCNPISGHATLYWYQQILGQGPKLLIQFQNNGVVDDSQLPKDRFSAERLKGVDSTLKIQPAKLEDSAVYLCASWKGRSAGDEQYFGPGTRLTVT.

The chain has TRBV5-1 and TRBJ2-7, with 8 positions matching TRBD2. V lost 4 bases, J lost 3 bases, and 12 bases stayed unmatched. The V gene's germline CDR1 is SGHRS and CDR2 YFSETQ. The CDR3 runs 16 residues. CDR3 protein: CASSPRRSGSGYEQYF. The CDR3 DNA is TGCGCCAGCAGCCCAAGGAGGAGCGGGAGCGGCTACGAGCAGTACTTC.

The chain joins TRBV27 to TRBJ2-1; TRBD2 matches 15 bases. CDR3 size: 15 residues. The V segment lost 6 bases and the J segment 10 bases; nucleotides outside the gene matches: 7. CDR1 and CDR2 (germline): MNHEY, SMNVEV (reference sequence). CDR3 coding DNA: TGTGCCAGCAGCCGGACTAGCGGGAGGGCTAGGGAGCAGTTCTTC. Translation gives CASSRTSGRAREQFF.

This rearrangement joins TRBV2 to TRBJ2-7; TRBD2 matches 7 bases. CDR1 SNHLY and CDR2 FYNNEI come from the germline V gene. Trimming took 6 bases from V and 6 from J; bases not matched to a gene: 8. The CDR3 contains 13 residues. The CDR3 loop reads CASSPSGPGEQYF. Here the CDR3 DNA reads TGTGCCAGCAGCCCTAGCGGCCCTGGCGAGCAGTACTTC.

The chain uses TRBV9 and TRBJ1-2, with TRBD1 matching over 8 bases. The V gene end was trimmed by 0 bases and the J gene end by 4 bases; junction bases not matched to a gene: 2. Germline V CDR1 and CDR2: SGDLS, YYNGEE. The CDR3 has 14 amino acids. The CDR3 loop is CASSVEQGVYGYTF. The DNA of the CDR3 is TGTGCCAGCAGCGTAGAACAGGGGGTCTATGGCTACACCTTC.

This clone was detected once. The chain combines TRBV10-3 with TRBJ2-7; a possible D gene is TRBD1 (7 bases). The CDR3 is 14 residues long. CDR1 is ENHRY and CDR2 is SYGVKD in the germline V gene. Deletions cut 0 bases from V and 4 bases from J, with 10 bases between. Here the CDR3 reads CAISESRGDYEQYF. CDR3 sequence (DNA): TGTGCCATCAGTGAGTCCAGGGGGGATTACGAGCAGTACTTC.

The chain combines TRBV7-2 with TRBJ2-2; TRBD2 aligns across 8 bases. Per germline, CDR1 SGHTA and CDR2 FQGNSA. V lost 1 base, J lost 2 bases, and 3 bases stayed unmatched. This CDR3 is built from 16 residues. CDR3 residues: CASSLGLAGNTGELFF. CDR3 sequence (DNA): TGTGCCAGCAGCTTAGGGCTAGCGGGTAACACCGGGGAGCTGTTTTTT.

The count of this clone is one. This rearrangement joins TRBV29-1 to TRBJ2-7, with 8 bases fitting TRBD2. Trimming cost V 3 bases and J 2 bases; bases outside gene matches: 3. The CDR3 consists of 13 residues. Germline V lookup: CDR1 SQVTM, CDR2 ANQGSEA. The CDR3 region is CSVDGRGAYEQYF. The CDR3 nucleotides are TGCAGCGTTGACGGGAGGGGAGCCTACGAGCAGTACTTC.

As for this clone: The junction departs from the called germline gene at one end, perhaps through a read error. The J gene is TRBJ2-7, the V gene TRBV7-9, with 7 bases matching TRBD2. CDR1 SEHNR and CDR2 FQNEAQ come from the germline V gene (reference sequence). CDR3 size: 14 residues. CDR3 sequence (DNA): TGTTCCAGCAGCCCCTGGACTAGTGGCTACGAGCAGTACTTC. This encodes CSSSPWTSGYEQYF.

Points on this clone: At one end, the junction sequence differs from germline, possibly due to a read error. J is TRBJ2-7 and V is TRBV7-9; 9 positions match TRBD1. The CDR3 contains 16 residues. The germline CDR1 and CDR2 sequences are SEHNR and FQNEAQ (reference sequence). In nucleotides, the CDR3 is TGTTCCAGCAGCTTATGGGCGGGGACAGGGCCCCACGAGCAGTACTTC. Its translation: CSSSLWAGTGPHEQYF.

The V call is TRBV28, the J call TRBJ1-2; possibly TRBD1 for D (6 bases). CDR3 length: 12 residues. In germline, CDR1 is MDHEN, CDR2 SYDVKM. V was cut by 4 bases and J by 8 bases, with 11 bases left in between. The CDR3 here is CASSSGVRGYTF. The CDR3 nucleotides read TGTGCCAGCAGTTCAGGGGTTCGCGGCTACACCTTC.

The rearrangement joins TRBV6-5 to TRBJ2-1; TRBD1 is a possible D gene (5 bases). Trimming removed 2 bases from V and 9 bases from J, with 20 bases in between. From germline, CDR1 is MNHEY and CDR2 SVGAGI. This CDR3 region has 16 residues. The CDR3 is CASSYRRTPPLGEQFF. For the CDR3, the DNA is TGTGCCAGCAGTTACCGTAGGACACCTCCTCTGGGTGAGCAGTTCTTC.

This clone was counted a single time. The genes are TRBV5-1 and TRBJ1-1; D might be TRBD1 (6 bases). V lost 3 bases to trimming and J lost 4 bases, with 13 bases between them. CDR3 length equals 14 residues. From germline, CDR1 is SGHRS and CDR2 YFSETQ. CDR3 bases: TGCGCCAGCAGCTATAATACAGGGTCCACTGAAGCTTTCTTT. This sequence encodes CASSYNTGSTEAFF.

This chain joins TRBV29-1 and TRBJ2-1; 8 bases map to TRBD2. Trimming at V came to 4 bases and at J to 4 bases, leaving 9 bases not matched to a gene. CDR1 is SQVTM and CDR2 is ANQGSEA in the germline V gene. This CDR3 has 15 residues. CDR3 DNA sequence: TGCAGCGTTGTCCTTGTCACTAGCGGATACAATGAGCAGTTCTTC. This encodes CSVVLVTSGYNEQFF.

This clone came up once. The chain uses TRBV7-2 and TRBJ1-2; no clear D. This CDR3 comprises 11 residues. V was pared by 5 bases and J by 7 bases, with 8 bases between. Germline V gives CDR1 SGHTA, CDR2 FQGNSA. CDR3 nucleotide sequence: TGTGCCAGCAGCCTAGACTTTGGCTACACCTTC. It encodes CASSLDFGYTF. The full variable domain, its missing parts supplied by reference TRBV7-2 and TRBJ1-2, is GAGVSQSPSNKVTEKGKDVELRCDPISGHTALYWYRQSLGQGLEFLIYFQGNSAPDKSGLPSDRFSAERTGGSVSTLTIQRTQQEDSAVYLCASSLDFGYTFGSGTRLTVV.

This clone was detected only once. The chain carries TRBV14 and TRBJ1-1; the D is unclear. This CDR3 has 16 residues. V dropped 0 bases and J dropped 1 base, with 12 bases sitting between them. Germline loops: CDR1 SGHDN, CDR2 FVKESK. The CDR3 spells CASSQDSGIGNTEAFF. DNA of the CDR3: TGTGCCAGCAGCCAAGATTCGGGAATCGGGAACACTGAAGCTTTCTTT.

This rearrangement joins TRBV7-9 to TRBJ2-5, with D unclear. Trimming stripped 3 bases from V and 0 bases from J, with 8 bases between. The CDR3 has 14 residues. Germline values: CDR1 SEHNR, CDR2 FQNEAQ (reference sequence). CDR3 in DNA: TGTGCCAGCAGCTTTATTCTAAACCAAGAGACCCAGTACTTC. Translated: CASSFILNQETQYF.

The V call is TRBV7-2, the J call TRBJ2-4, with 12 bases lining up with TRBD2. The V gene's germline CDR1 is SGHTA and CDR2 FQGNSA. The length of the CDR3 is 16 residues. The ends lost 6 bases at V and 6 bases at J; junction bases unmatched: 9. CDR3 DNA: TGTGCCAGCAGTACCACTAGCGGGAGGTTTGGAAACATTCAGTACTTC. Residues: CASSTTSGRFGNIQYF.

This clone was recorded once. The V and J genes are TRBV7-6 and TRBJ1-4; weak D call: TRBD1 (6 bases). Trimming took off 5 bases at V and 3 bases at J, with 10 bases between the two ends. This CDR3 comprises 14 residues. The V gene's germline CDR1 is SGHVS and CDR2 FNYEAQ. The CDR3 here is CASSQGGANEKLFF. CDR3 coding DNA: TGTGCCAGCAGCCAAGGGGGGGCTAATGAAAAACTGTTTTTT.

This clone has just a few counts. This chain uses TRBV20-1 with TRBJ2-3; D not resolved. Per the germline V gene, CDR1 is DFQATT and CDR2 is SNEGSKA (reference sequence). The CDR3 is 11 residues long. Trimming left V 3 bases short and J 4 bases short, with 5 bases between. The CDR3 protein is CSASLADTQYF. The CDR3 nucleotides are TGCAGTGCTAGTTTAGCAGATACGCAGTATTTT.

About this clone itself: Its ends do not fully match the called genes, so a read error is possible. V is TRBV7-2 and J is TRBJ2-5; D call uncertain. The CDR3 consists of 11 residues. Germline assignment: CDR1 SGHTA and CDR2 FQGNSA. CDR3 in DNA: TGTGCCGGCAGCTACTACGAGACCCAGTACTTC. The encoded protein is CAGSYYETQYF.

The V call is TRBV9, the J call TRBJ2-3; 8 nucleotides agree with TRBD2. V was pared by 5 bases and J by 2 bases, with 7 bases of the junction left unmatched. Germline assignment: CDR1 SGDLS and CDR2 YYNGEE. The CDR3 loop spans 15 amino acids. The CDR3 region is CASRKRAGATDTQYF. In nucleotides, the CDR3 is TGTGCCAGCAGAAAAAGAGCGGGAGCCACAGATACGCAGTATTTT.

The rearrangement joins TRBV6-6 to TRBJ1-5, with D possibly matching TRBD1 (6 bases). Trimming took off 6 bases at V and 4 bases at J, with 16 bases between the two ends. CDR1 MNHNY and CDR2 SVGAGI come from the germline V gene (reference sequence). The CDR3 sequence is 15 residues long. The CDR3 reads CASSDLQGGNQPQHF. The CDR3 DNA follows: TGTGCCAGCAGCGACCTACAGGGTGGGAATCAGCCCCAGCATTTT.

The rearrangement links TRBV5-4 to TRBJ1-1, with 8 nucleotides matching TRBD1. The CDR3 length is 15 residues. With V trimmed by 0 bases and J by 0 bases, 1 base remained unmatched. Germline V gives CDR1 SGHNT, CDR2 YYREEE (reference sequence). The CDR3: CASSLGDRLNTEAFF. In DNA, the CDR3 is TGTGCCAGCAGCTTGGGGGACAGGTTGAACACTGAAGCTTTCTTT.

The chain links TRBV11-1 to TRBJ1-2, with D hard to call. This CDR3 region has 15 residues. Per the germline V gene, CDR1 is SGHAT and CDR2 is FQDESV (reference sequence). The V gene lost 4 bases and the J gene lost 2 bases, with 14 bases spanning the gap. The CDR3 DNA is TGTGCCAGCAGCTCACCATCGTCTACCAACTATGGCTACACCTTC. Its translation: CASSSPSSTNYGYTF.